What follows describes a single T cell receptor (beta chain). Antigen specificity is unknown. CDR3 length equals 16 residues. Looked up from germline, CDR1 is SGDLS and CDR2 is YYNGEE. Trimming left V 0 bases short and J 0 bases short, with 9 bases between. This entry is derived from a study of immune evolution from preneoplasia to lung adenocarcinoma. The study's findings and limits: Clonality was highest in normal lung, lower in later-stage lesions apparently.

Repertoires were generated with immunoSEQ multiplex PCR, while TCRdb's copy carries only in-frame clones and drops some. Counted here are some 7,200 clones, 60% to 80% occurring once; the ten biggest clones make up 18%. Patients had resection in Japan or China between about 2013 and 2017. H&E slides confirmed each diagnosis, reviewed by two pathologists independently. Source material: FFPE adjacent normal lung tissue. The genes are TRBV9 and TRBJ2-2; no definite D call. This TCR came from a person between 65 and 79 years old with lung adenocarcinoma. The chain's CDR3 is CASSVAGSPNTGELFF. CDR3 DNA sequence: TGTGCCAGCAGCGTAGCCGGGTCGCCGAACACCGGGGAGCTGTTTTTT.